This TCR beta chain was observed in a study of blood T cells in healthy people across ages. Study results and limitations: Among T cells, TCR beta diversity per million cells dropped roughly linearly as age rose. Donor CMV status, an unknown factor, possibly confounded changes in expanded clonotypes.

This clonotype was seen more than once but under ten times. No antigen is known for it. With a J-beta primer mix and a sample-barcoded 5' primer, a second PCR ran about 7 to 12 cycles. TCRdb reanalysed the 5' RACE reads using MiXCR and keeps one entry per CDR3 protein. The sample holds some 800,000 distinct CDR3 sequences; 25% are singletons and the top ten take 3% to 4.5%. The same data also contributed to another study, on T cells of mothers and their children.

This TCR came from a boy younger than 18 in good health. Sequencing was done on a sample of blood.

The DNA of the CDR3 is TGTGCCAGCAGTGACTCAGGCTATGGCTACACCTTC. This translates into CASSDSGYGYTF. The chain uses TRBV6-4 and TRBJ1-2; no clear D. This CDR3 has 12 amino acids. Germline CDR1 is MRHNA and CDR2 is SNTAGT. Trimming left V 0 bases short and J 4 bases short, with 3 bases between.